The entry below describes one T cell receptor (beta chain). What it binds is not known. Positive CCR7 selection of CD45RO-negative cells yielded the naive CD8 cells, and terminally differentiated effector memory CD45RA+ cells were excluded. Everyone who donated was a Caucasian adult who lived in Nashville, Tennessee. Trimming removed 5 bases from V and 2 bases from J; junction bases left unmatched: 12. This CDR3 region has 16 residues. Germline V gene data show CDR1 as SEHNR and CDR2 as FQNEAQ (reference sequence). For every subset, genomic DNA was evenly distributed across several immunoSEQ plates. Profiled with immunoSEQ multiplex PCR; TCRdb holds only in-frame clones, not every one. The table lists over 800,000 clones, 80% to 95% of them singletons. The data were taken from a study of shared clonotypes between healthy human individuals. At the level of the study: Serving as donors were two women and three men, whose ages spanned 18 to 49.

Findings and caveats of the study: Among the subsets, naive ones generally showed larger estimated richness than memory ones.

The source of this sequence is a young man in good health. The rearrangement links TRBV7-9 to TRBJ2-7, with TRBD1 identical over 7 bases. The specimen sequenced was naive CD8+ T cells sorted from blood. For the CDR3, the DNA is TGTGCCAGCAGCCCACCACAGGGGTGGGGGCCCTACGAGCAGTACTTC. As protein: CASSPPQGWGPYEQYF.